This is a list of T cell receptor beta chains from one sample in a study of blood T cell repertoires in COVID-19. Assay: immunoSEQ multiplex PCR; the TCRdb copy retains only in-frame clones and omits some. The top ten hold more than 10% of the sample, which has around 260,000 clones, over 75% seen once. Sequencing was done on a sample of peripheral blood. These receptors were collected from a human donor in a cohort sampled during active COVID-19. Both conserved end residues are part of each CDR3. Each record gives: V gene, J gene, D gene, clone size, CDR3 protein, CDR3 DNA. The D gene is left open where the match is weak. Not all rows give a size; the values are once, few, many and, for expanded clones, a class.

v_call: TRBV6-2/TRBV6-3; j_call: TRBJ1-1; d_call: NA; clone_size: few; cdr3_aa: CASSYWTLRENTEAFF; cdr3_nt: TGTGCCAGCAGTTACTGGACTTTGAGGGAGAACACTGAAGCTTTCTTT
v_call: TRBV27; j_call: TRBJ2-1; d_call: NA; clone_size: NA; cdr3_aa: CASSLAGSEQFF; cdr3_nt: TGTGCCAGCAGTTTAGCGGGGAGTGAGCAGTTCTTC
v_call: TRBV5-4; j_call: TRBJ2-7; d_call: TRBD2; clone_size: NA; cdr3_aa: CASSPSSSGYYEQYF; cdr3_nt: TGTGCCAGCAGCCCCTCGAGTAGCGGGTACTACGAGCAGTACTTC
v_call: TRBV7-9; j_call: TRBJ2-3; d_call: TRBD2; clone_size: few; cdr3_aa: CASLAGGSTDTQYF; cdr3_nt: TGTGCCAGCCTAGCGGGAGGGAGCACAGATACGCAGTATTTT
v_call: TRBV19; j_call: TRBJ2-7; d_call: NA; clone_size: NA; cdr3_aa: CASSRGRLYEQYF; cdr3_nt: TGTGCCAGTAGTAGGGGGCGATTGTACGAGCAGTACTTC
v_call: TRBV3-1/TRBV3-2; j_call: TRBJ1-3; d_call: TRBD1; clone_size: few; cdr3_aa: CASSQVQGAPGNTIYF; cdr3_nt: TGTGCCAGCAGCCAAGTTCAGGGGGCCCCTGGAAACACCATATATTTT
v_call: TRBV14; j_call: TRBJ2-1; d_call: TRBD2; clone_size: NA; cdr3_aa: CASSISAGKDNEQFF; cdr3_nt: TGTGCCAGCAGCATATCAGCGGGGAAAGACAATGAGCAGTTCTTC
v_call: TRBV6-5; j_call: TRBJ2-1; d_call: TRBD2; clone_size: NA; cdr3_aa: CASIYTSGYSEQFF; cdr3_nt: TGTGCCAGTATTTACACTAGCGGGTACAGTGAGCAGTTCTTC
v_call: TRBV13; j_call: TRBJ2-1; d_call: TRBD2; clone_size: NA; cdr3_aa: CASRSPGLAGVEQFF; cdr3_nt: TGTGCCAGCAGATCCCCGGGACTAGCGGGAGTTGAGCAGTTCTTC
v_call: TRBV19; j_call: TRBJ2-1; d_call: NA; clone_size: NA; cdr3_aa: CASSIEFLKGLREQFF; cdr3_nt: TGTGCCAGTAGTATAGAATTCCTAAAGGGGCTTCGAGAGCAGTTCTTC
v_call: TRBV10-3; j_call: TRBJ1-5; d_call: NA; clone_size: NA; cdr3_aa: CAISEDGADQPQHF; cdr3_nt: TGTGCCATCAGTGAGGACGGAGCTGATCAGCCCCAGCATTTT
v_call: TRBV10-3; j_call: TRBJ2-5; d_call: NA; clone_size: NA; cdr3_aa: CAISTAGGQETQYF; cdr3_nt: TGTGCCATCAGTACAGCAGGAGGTCAGGAGACCCAGTACTTC
v_call: TRBV5-6; j_call: TRBJ1-2; d_call: TRBD1; clone_size: NA; cdr3_aa: CASSLRRGRDTF; cdr3_nt: TGTGCCAGCAGCTTGAGAAGGGGGCGAGACACCTTC
v_call: TRBV27; j_call: TRBJ1-6; d_call: TRBD1; clone_size: NA; cdr3_aa: CASSRRTGLRNSPLHF; cdr3_nt: TGTGCCAGCAGTCGACGGACAGGGCTCAGGAATTCACCCCTCCACTTT
v_call: TRBV27; j_call: TRBJ2-7; d_call: NA; clone_size: NA; cdr3_aa: CASSSGASRTYEQYF; cdr3_nt: TGTGCCAGCAGTTCAGGGGCCAGTAGGACCTACGAGCAGTACTTC
v_call: TRBV5-1; j_call: TRBJ2-5; d_call: TRBD1; clone_size: NA; cdr3_aa: CASSLGGQQETQYF; cdr3_nt: TGCGCCAGCAGCTTGGGGGGACAGCAAGAGACCCAGTACTTC
v_call: TRBV28; j_call: TRBJ2-1; d_call: NA; clone_size: once; cdr3_aa: CASRGSGARGNEQFF; cdr3_nt: TGTGCCAGCAGGGGGTCTGGGGCCAGGGGAAATGAGCAGTTCTTC
v_call: TRBV4-2; j_call: TRBJ1-3; d_call: NA; clone_size: NA; cdr3_aa: CASSQEGLGDSGNTIYF; cdr3_nt: TGTGCCAGCAGCCAAGAAGGACTGGGTGACTCTGGAAACACCATATATTTT
v_call: TRBV6-5; j_call: TRBJ2-3; d_call: TRBD1; clone_size: NA; cdr3_aa: CASTTGGQGADTQYF; cdr3_nt: TGTGCCAGCACCACGGGGGGACAGGGGGCAGATACGCAGTATTTT
v_call: TRBV3-1/TRBV3-2; j_call: TRBJ1-4; d_call: NA; clone_size: NA; cdr3_aa: CASSYWPSTGTEKLFF; cdr3_nt: TGTGCCAGCAGCTACTGGCCCTCGACAGGTACTGAAAAACTGTTTTTT
v_call: TRBV27; j_call: TRBJ1-2; d_call: NA; clone_size: NA; cdr3_aa: CASSLTGLYGYTF; cdr3_nt: TGTGCCAGCAGTCTTACAGGGCTATATGGCTACACCTTC
v_call: TRBV7-8; j_call: TRBJ2-1; d_call: TRBD2; clone_size: NA; cdr3_aa: CASSLVLTSVAEQFF; cdr3_nt: TGTGCCAGCAGCTTAGTTCTTACTAGCGTGGCTGAGCAGTTCTTC
v_call: TRBV7-8; j_call: TRBJ1-6; d_call: NA; clone_size: many; cdr3_aa: CASSGGTVNSPLHF; cdr3_nt: TGTGCCAGCAGCGGGGGGACGGTTAATTCACCCCTCCACTTT
v_call: TRBV6-5; j_call: TRBJ1-2; d_call: NA; clone_size: once; cdr3_aa: CASGQGGSYGYTF; cdr3_nt: TGTGCCTCTGGGCAGGGTGGTAGCTATGGCTACACCTTC
v_call: TRBV7-9; j_call: TRBJ1-2; d_call: TRBD1; clone_size: NA; cdr3_aa: CASSTRTGGLHYGYTF; cdr3_nt: TGTGCCAGCAGCACTCGGACAGGGGGCCTCCACTATGGCTACACCTTC
v_call: TRBV28; j_call: TRBJ2-7; d_call: TRBD1; clone_size: NA; cdr3_aa: CASSFDLRGLTYEQYF; cdr3_nt: TGTGCCAGCAGTTTCGATCTCAGGGGGCTTACCTACGAGCAGTACTTC
v_call: TRBV7-7; j_call: TRBJ2-3; d_call: TRBD2; clone_size: NA; cdr3_aa: CASSPAGVGTQYF; cdr3_nt: TGTGCCAGCAGCCCGGCGGGGGTGGGTACGCAGTATTTT
v_call: TRBV6-5; j_call: TRBJ1-1; d_call: NA; clone_size: NA; cdr3_aa: CASSSVGGTEAFF; cdr3_nt: TGTGCCAGCAGCTCCGTAGGGGGCACTGAAGCTTTCTTT
v_call: TRBV19; j_call: TRBJ1-5; d_call: TRBD1; clone_size: NA; cdr3_aa: CASRPQTGTGGNQPQHF; cdr3_nt: TGTGCCAGTAGACCTCAAACCGGGACAGGAGGGAATCAGCCCCAGCATTTT
v_call: TRBV4-2; j_call: TRBJ2-2; d_call: NA; clone_size: NA; cdr3_aa: CASSQEATPNTGELFF; cdr3_nt: TGTGCCAGCAGCCAAGAAGCAACCCCGAACACCGGGGAGCTGTTTTTT
v_call: TRBV5-8; j_call: TRBJ2-5; d_call: TRBD2; clone_size: NA; cdr3_aa: CASRPSGGFQETQYF; cdr3_nt: TGTGCCAGCCGACCTAGCGGGGGTTTCCAAGAGACCCAGTACTTC
v_call: TRBV6-1; j_call: TRBJ1-4; d_call: NA; clone_size: few; cdr3_aa: CASSEFIVGAVQLFF; cdr3_nt: TGTGCCAGCAGTGAATTTATTGTAGGGGCAGTACAACTGTTTTTT
v_call: TRBV18; j_call: TRBJ2-1; d_call: TRBD2; clone_size: NA; cdr3_aa: CASSPGASGSIEQFF; cdr3_nt: TGTGCCAGCTCACCGGGGGCTAGCGGGAGTATCGAGCAGTTCTTC
v_call: TRBV6-6; j_call: TRBJ1-6; d_call: NA; clone_size: NA; cdr3_aa: CASSSTTLVSPLHF; cdr3_nt: TGTGCCAGCAGTTCCACGACTCTGGTTTCACCCCTCCACTTT
v_call: TRBV2; j_call: TRBJ2-7; d_call: NA; clone_size: few; cdr3_aa: CASSERGAFYEQYF; cdr3_nt: TGTGCCAGCAGTGAAAGGGGCGCCTTCTACGAGCAGTACTTC
v_call: TRBV15; j_call: TRBJ2-1; d_call: NA; clone_size: NA; cdr3_aa: CATSDRDKNWQFF; cdr3_nt: TGTGCCACCAGCGACCGGGACAAAAATTGGCAGTTCTTC
v_call: TRBV7-9; j_call: TRBJ2-1; d_call: NA; clone_size: NA; cdr3_aa: CASSPRIPYNEQFF; cdr3_nt: TGTGCCAGCAGCCCTAGAATCCCCTACAATGAGCAGTTCTTC
v_call: TRBV12-3/TRBV12-4; j_call: TRBJ1-3; d_call: NA; clone_size: NA; cdr3_aa: CASISSGNTIYF; cdr3_nt: TGTGCCAGCATCTCCAGTGGAAACACCATATATTTT
v_call: TRBV2; j_call: TRBJ1-5; d_call: NA; clone_size: NA; cdr3_aa: CASRSTVVNQPQHF; cdr3_nt: TGTGCCAGCAGATCGACAGTGGTAAATCAGCCCCAGCATTTT
v_call: TRBV6-1; j_call: TRBJ2-7; d_call: NA; clone_size: NA; cdr3_aa: CASSEGPRGGVYEQYF; cdr3_nt: TGTGCCAGCAGTGAAGGCCCCCGGGGAGGTGTCTACGAGCAGTACTTC
v_call: TRBV19; j_call: TRBJ2-7; d_call: TRBD2; clone_size: NA; cdr3_aa: CASSRASGSYEQYF; cdr3_nt: TGTGCCAGTAGTCGCGCTAGCGGGTCCTACGAGCAGTACTTC
v_call: TRBV28; j_call: TRBJ1-5; d_call: NA; clone_size: NA; cdr3_aa: CASSLHVPIDSNQPQHF; cdr3_nt: TGTGCCAGCAGTTTGCACGTTCCCATAGATAGCAATCAGCCCCAGCATTTT
v_call: TRBV9; j_call: TRBJ2-1; d_call: NA; clone_size: NA; cdr3_aa: CASSVGRGSYNEQFF; cdr3_nt: TGTGCCAGCAGCGTAGGCAGGGGCTCTTACAATGAGCAGTTCTTC
v_call: TRBV27; j_call: TRBJ1-6; d_call: TRBD1; clone_size: NA; cdr3_aa: CASSPQSAGGANSPLHF; cdr3_nt: TGTGCCAGCAGCCCTCAGAGTGCAGGGGGAGCGAATTCACCCCTCCACTTT
v_call: TRBV6-1; j_call: TRBJ1-6; d_call: NA; clone_size: NA; cdr3_aa: CASSENRASPLHF; cdr3_nt: TGTGCCAGCAGTGAGAACAGGGCCTCACCCCTCCACTTT
v_call: TRBV11-2; j_call: TRBJ2-7; d_call: TRBD2; clone_size: once; cdr3_aa: CASSPPGLAGTERGEQYF; cdr3_nt: TGTGCCAGCAGCCCCCCGGGACTAGCGGGCACTGAGCGGGGGGAGCAGTACTTC
v_call: TRBV4-3; j_call: TRBJ2-5; d_call: TRBD2; clone_size: NA; cdr3_aa: CASSYQTSGTTQETQYF; cdr3_nt: TGCGCCAGCAGCTACCAAACTTCCGGGACTACACAAGAGACCCAGTACTTC
v_call: TRBV4-3; j_call: TRBJ2-5; d_call: NA; clone_size: NA; cdr3_aa: CASSQGVGTQYF; cdr3_nt: TGCGCCAGCAGCCAAGGAGTCGGGACCCAGTACTTC
v_call: TRBV19; j_call: TRBJ2-2; d_call: NA; clone_size: few; cdr3_aa: CASSIMWAGTNTGELFF; cdr3_nt: TGTGCCAGTAGTATCATGTGGGCAGGGACTAACACCGGGGAGCTGTTTTTT
v_call: TRBV7-2; j_call: TRBJ1-4; d_call: NA; clone_size: NA; cdr3_aa: CASSLFARATNEKLFF; cdr3_nt: TGTGCCAGCAGCTTATTCGCACGGGCAACTAATGAAAAACTGTTTTTT
v_call: TRBV19; j_call: TRBJ1-2; d_call: NA; clone_size: NA; cdr3_aa: CASVDTYYGYTF; cdr3_nt: TGTGCCAGCGTCGACACCTACTATGGCTACACCTTC
v_call: TRBV6-2/TRBV6-3; j_call: TRBJ2-1; d_call: NA; clone_size: NA; cdr3_aa: CASSYGQEQFF; cdr3_nt: TGTGCCAGCAGTTACGGACAAGAGCAGTTCTTC